These 11 T cell receptor beta chains came from one sample sequenced in a study of blood T cells in healthy people across ages. Through a sample-barcoded 5' primer and a J-beta primer mix, a second PCR was run for roughly 6 to 12 cycles. MiXCR, run by TCRdb on the 5' RACE reads, gives a single entry per CDR3 protein. The sample consists of more than 600,000 distinct CDR3 sequences, approximately 25% of them appearing once. These data were also filed under a second study, of T cells of mothers and their children.

The sample consisted of blood. The receptors were sampled from a boy between 10 and 17 years old in good health.

This clonotype was detected once. The chain joins TRBV7-2 to TRBJ2-7; D ambiguous. Trimming took 2 bases from V and 2 from J, leaving 7 bases between them. Germline assignment: CDR1 SGHTA and CDR2 FQGNSA. The CDR3 covers 13 residues. CDR3: CASSLYPTYEQYF. Written as DNA, the CDR3 is TGTGCCAGCAGCTTATACCCCACCTACGAGCAGTACTTC.

This clonotype was counted between two and nine times. This chain connects TRBV12-3 or TRBV12-4 to TRBJ2-1; no clear D. With 2 bases removed from V and 5 bases from J, the gap between germline ends came to 7 bases. This CDR3 has 13 amino acids. Here the CDR3 reads CASSLSTHNEQFF. In DNA form, the CDR3 reads TGTGCCAGCAGTTTATCGACACACAATGAGCAGTTCTTC.

The chain employs TRBV7-8 and TRBJ2-7, with TRBD2 identical over 7 bases. CDR3 length: 15 residues. After removal of 5 bases from V and 2 bases from J, the junction contained 9 bases not matched to a gene. The germline V gene has CDR1 SGHVS and CDR2 FQNEAQ. This CDR3 reads CASSLPGEGTYEQYF. In nucleotides, the CDR3 is TGTGCCAGCAGCCTACCCGGGGAGGGGACCTACGAGCAGTACTTC.

This clonotype was counted only a few times. One end of the junction fails to match germline, which may point to a read error. The J gene is TRBJ2-1, the V gene TRBV3-1, with TRBD1 as a possible D gene (5 bases). The J call may be incorrect, as the DNA end agrees better with TRBJ2-5. Germline V gene lookup returns CDR1 LGHDT and CDR2 YNNKEL (reference sequence). The CDR3 has 12 residues. The CDR3 region is CASRRGQEAQYF. For the CDR3, the DNA is TGTGCCAGCAGAAGAGGACAAGAGGCCCAGTACTTC.

The J gene is TRBJ2-4, the V gene TRBV3-1; 10 bases map to TRBD2. Trimming removed 1 base from V and 16 bases from J; junction bases left unmatched: 4. Germline values: CDR1 LGHDT, CDR2 YNNKEL (reference sequence). The CDR3 totals 12 residues. CDR3 in DNA: TGTGCCAGCAGCCAAGGGGGGACTAGCGAATACTTC. Translating gives CASSQGGTSEYF.

This clonotype was seen a handful of times. The chain employs TRBV28 and TRBJ1-5, with D perhaps TRBD1 (6 bases). This CDR3 spans 19 amino acids. V was clipped by 5 bases and J by 2 bases, with 25 bases between them. Germline assignment: CDR1 MDHEN and CDR2 SYDVKM. CDR3 sequence: CASSLKGGQGHVGNQPQHF. The DNA for the CDR3 is TGTGCCAGCAGTCTTAAGGGTGGGCAGGGGCATGTGGGCAATCAGCCCCAGCATTTT.

In its sample, this clonotype was seen a few times. The chain is built from TRBV2 and TRBJ1-5; a weak D match, TRBD1 (5 bases). V lost 3 bases to trimming and J lost 0 bases, with 15 bases between them. This CDR3 has 17 residues. Germline V lookup: CDR1 SNHLY, CDR2 FYNNEI. CDR3 amino acids: CASSDLPTDPSNQPQHF. CDR3 in DNA: TGTGCCAGCAGTGACCTCCCGACAGACCCTAGCAATCAGCCCCAGCATTTT. The full variable domain, in which reference TRBV2 and TRBJ1-5 provide the parts outside the CDR3, is EPEVTQTPSHQVTQMGQEVILRCVPISNHLYFYWYRQILGQKVEFLVSFYNNEISEKSEIFDDQFSVERPDGSNFTLKIRSTKLEDSAMYFCASSDLPTDPSNQPQHFGDGTRLSIL.

This clonotype was seen a handful of times. The gene calls are TRBV20-1 and TRBJ2-5; maybe TRBD2 (6 bases). The CDR3 is 12 residues long. From germline, CDR1 is DFQATT and CDR2 SNEGSKA (reference sequence). V was pared by 5 bases and J by 5 bases, with 12 bases between. The CDR3: CSAPPEGETQYF. The CDR3 nucleotides read TGCAGTGCTCCCCCGGAGGGGGAGACCCAGTACTTC.

The V and J genes are TRBV10-3 and TRBJ2-5, with D possibly matching TRBD1 (6 bases). Germline V gene data show CDR1 as ENHRY and CDR2 as SYGVKD. The CDR3 is made up of 13 amino acids. Trimming shortened V by 4 bases and J by 5 bases, and 11 bases separated the two germline ends. The CDR3 protein is CAISARGGETQYF. For the CDR3, the DNA is TGTGCCATCAGTGCCAGGGGTGGGGAGACCCAGTACTTC.

The gene calls are TRBV13 and TRBJ2-1, with D uncertain. The germline V gene encodes CDR1 PRHDT and CDR2 FYEKMQ (reference sequence). Trimming took 0 bases from V and 5 from J, leaving 14 bases between them. The CDR3 contains 16 residues. The CDR3 DNA sequence: TGTGCCAGCAGCTTAGGGGGTGGGCCTCGGGACAATGAGCAGTTCTTC. Its protein is CASSLGGGPRDNEQFF.

The V gene is TRBV20-1, the J gene TRBJ2-2; D is ambiguous. The CDR3 spans 13 residues. CDR1 and CDR2 from the germline V gene are DFQATT and SNEGSKA (reference sequence). The ends were cut back, 5 bases at V and 1 base at J, with 8 bases in the middle. The DNA for the CDR3 is TGCAGTGCTTCTGTTATGAACACCGGGGAGCTGTTTTTT. It codes for CSASVMNTGELFF.